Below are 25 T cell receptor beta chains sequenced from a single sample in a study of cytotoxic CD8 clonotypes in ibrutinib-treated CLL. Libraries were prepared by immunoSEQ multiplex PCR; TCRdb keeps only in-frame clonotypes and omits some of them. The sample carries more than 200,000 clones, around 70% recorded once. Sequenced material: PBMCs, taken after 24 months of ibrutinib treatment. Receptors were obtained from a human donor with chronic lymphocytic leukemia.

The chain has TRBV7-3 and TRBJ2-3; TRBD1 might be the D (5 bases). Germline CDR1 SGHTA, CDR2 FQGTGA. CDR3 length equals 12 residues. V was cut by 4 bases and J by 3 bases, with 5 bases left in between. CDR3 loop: CASSSGTDTQYF. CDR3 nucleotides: TGTGCCAGCAGCTCAGGGACAGATACGCAGTATTTT.

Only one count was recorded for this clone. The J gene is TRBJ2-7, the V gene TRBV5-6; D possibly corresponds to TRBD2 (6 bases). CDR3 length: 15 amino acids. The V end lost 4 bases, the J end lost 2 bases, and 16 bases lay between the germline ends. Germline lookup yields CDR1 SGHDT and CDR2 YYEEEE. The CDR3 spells CASSGGSSIPYEQYF. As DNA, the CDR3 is TGTGCCAGCAGCGGGGGGTCTAGTATCCCCTACGAGCAGTACTTC.

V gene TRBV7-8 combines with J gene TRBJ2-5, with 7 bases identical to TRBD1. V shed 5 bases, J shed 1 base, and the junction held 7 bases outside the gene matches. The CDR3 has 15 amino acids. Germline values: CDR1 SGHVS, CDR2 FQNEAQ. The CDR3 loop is CASSRSGTVQETQYF. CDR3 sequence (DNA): TGTGCCAGCAGCCGTTCCGGGACAGTCCAAGAGACCCAGTACTTC.

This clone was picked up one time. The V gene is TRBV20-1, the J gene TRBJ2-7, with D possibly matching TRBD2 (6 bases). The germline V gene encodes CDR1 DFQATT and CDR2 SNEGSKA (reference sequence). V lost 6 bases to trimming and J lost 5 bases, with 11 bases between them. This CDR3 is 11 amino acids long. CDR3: CSASTRDEQYF. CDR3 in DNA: TGCAGTGCCTCGACTAGAGACGAGCAGTACTTC.

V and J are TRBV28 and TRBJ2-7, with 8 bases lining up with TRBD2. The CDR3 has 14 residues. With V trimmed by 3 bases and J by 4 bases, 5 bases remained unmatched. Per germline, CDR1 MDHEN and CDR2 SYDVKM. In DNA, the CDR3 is TGTGCCAGCAGTTTGTCGGAGCGGGGGTACGAGCAGTACTTC. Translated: CASSLSERGYEQYF.

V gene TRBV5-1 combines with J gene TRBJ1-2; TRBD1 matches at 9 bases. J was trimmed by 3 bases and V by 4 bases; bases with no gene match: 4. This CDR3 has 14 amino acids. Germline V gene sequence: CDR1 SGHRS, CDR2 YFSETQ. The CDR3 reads CASSVGTGYYGYTF. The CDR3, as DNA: TGCGCCAGCAGCGTCGGGACAGGGTACTATGGCTACACCTTC.

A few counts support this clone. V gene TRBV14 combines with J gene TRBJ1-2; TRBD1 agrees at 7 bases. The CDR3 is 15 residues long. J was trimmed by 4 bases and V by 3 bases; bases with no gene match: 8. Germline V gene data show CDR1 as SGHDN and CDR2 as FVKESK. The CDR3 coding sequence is TGTGCCAGCAGCCAGGACGACAGGGTCGCCTATGGCTACACCTTC. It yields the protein CASSQDDRVAYGYTF.

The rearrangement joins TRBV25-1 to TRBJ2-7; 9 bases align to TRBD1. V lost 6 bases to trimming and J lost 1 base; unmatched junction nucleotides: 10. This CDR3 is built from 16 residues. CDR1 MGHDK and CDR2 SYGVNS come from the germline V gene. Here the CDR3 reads CASSEVGGQGSYEQYF. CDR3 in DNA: TGTGCCAGCAGCGAAGTAGGGGGACAGGGATCCTACGAGCAGTACTTC.

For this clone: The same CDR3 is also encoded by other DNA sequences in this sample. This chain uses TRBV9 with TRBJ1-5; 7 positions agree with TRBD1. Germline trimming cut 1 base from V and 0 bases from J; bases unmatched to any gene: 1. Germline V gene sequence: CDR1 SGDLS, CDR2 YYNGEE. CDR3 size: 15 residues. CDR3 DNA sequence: TGTGCCAGCAGCGTAACAGGGGATAGCAATCAGCCCCAGCATTTT. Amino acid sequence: CASSVTGDSNQPQHF. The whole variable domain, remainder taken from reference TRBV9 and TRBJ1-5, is DSGVTQTPKHLITATGQRVTLRCSPRSGDLSVYWYQQSLDQGLQFLIQYYNGEERAKGNILERFSAQQFPDLHSELNLSSLELGDSALYFCASSVTGDSNQPQHFGDGTRLSIL.

CDR3 DNA: TGTGCCAGCTCACCCGGGACAGGGGTAACCGGGGAGCTGTTTTTT. This translates into CASSPGTGVTGELFF. This chain uses TRBV18 with TRBJ2-2; 10 bases line up with TRBD1. The V gene's germline CDR1 is KGHSH and CDR2 LQKENI. The CDR3 is 15 residues long. V dropped 3 bases and J dropped 5; count of bases not matched to a gene: 3.

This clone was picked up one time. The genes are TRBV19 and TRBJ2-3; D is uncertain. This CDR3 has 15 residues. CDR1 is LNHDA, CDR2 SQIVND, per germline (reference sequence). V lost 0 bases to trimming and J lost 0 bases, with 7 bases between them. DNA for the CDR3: TGTGCCAGTAGTATAGAGAGGCAGAGCACAGATACGCAGTATTTT. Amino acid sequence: CASSIERQSTDTQYF.

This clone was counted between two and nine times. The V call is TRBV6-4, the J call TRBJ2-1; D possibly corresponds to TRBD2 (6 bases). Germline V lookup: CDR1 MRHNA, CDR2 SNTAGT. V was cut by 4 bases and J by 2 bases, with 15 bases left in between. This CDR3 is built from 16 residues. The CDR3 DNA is TGTGCCAGCAGTGTTGGAGGGGACCATCCCTACAATGAGCAGTTCTTC. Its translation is CASSVGGDHPYNEQFF.

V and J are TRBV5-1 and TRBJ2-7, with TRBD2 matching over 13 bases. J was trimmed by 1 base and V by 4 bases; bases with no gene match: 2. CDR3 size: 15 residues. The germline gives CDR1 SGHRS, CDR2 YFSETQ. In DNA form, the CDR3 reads TGCGCCAGCAGCGGACTAGCGGGAGTTTCCTACGAGCAGTACTTC. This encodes CASSGLAGVSYEQYF.

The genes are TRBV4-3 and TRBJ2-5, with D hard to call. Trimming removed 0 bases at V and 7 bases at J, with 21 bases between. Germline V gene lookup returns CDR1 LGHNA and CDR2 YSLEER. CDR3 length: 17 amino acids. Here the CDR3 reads CASSQDPPPARRVTQYF. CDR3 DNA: TGCGCCAGCAGCCAAGATCCCCCCCCAGCTAGAAGGGTGACCCAGTACTTC.

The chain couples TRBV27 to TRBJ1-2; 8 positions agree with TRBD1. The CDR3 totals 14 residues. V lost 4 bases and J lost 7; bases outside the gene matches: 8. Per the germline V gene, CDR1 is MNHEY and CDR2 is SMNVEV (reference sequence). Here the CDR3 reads CASSSQGGSFGYTF. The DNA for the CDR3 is TGTGCCAGCAGTTCACAGGGGGGGAGCTTTGGCTACACCTTC.

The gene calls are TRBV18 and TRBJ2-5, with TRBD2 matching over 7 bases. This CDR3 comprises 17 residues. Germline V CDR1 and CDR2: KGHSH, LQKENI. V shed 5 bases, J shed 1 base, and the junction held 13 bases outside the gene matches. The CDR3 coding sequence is TGTGCCAGCTCAGGGATATTGAGCGGGGAAACCCAAGAGACCCAGTACTTC. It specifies CASSGILSGETQETQYF.

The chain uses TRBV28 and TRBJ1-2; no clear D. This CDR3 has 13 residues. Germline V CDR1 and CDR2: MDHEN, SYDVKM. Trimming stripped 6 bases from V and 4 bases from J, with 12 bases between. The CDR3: CASSSRPSYGYTF. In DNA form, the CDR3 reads TGTGCCAGCAGCAGTAGGCCCAGCTATGGCTACACCTTC.

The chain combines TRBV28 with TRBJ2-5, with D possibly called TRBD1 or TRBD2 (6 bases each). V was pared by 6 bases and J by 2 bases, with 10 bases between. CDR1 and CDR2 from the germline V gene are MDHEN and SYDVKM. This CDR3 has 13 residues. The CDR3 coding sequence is TGTGCCAGCAGCCGGGGGCAGCAAGAGACCCAGTACTTC. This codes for CASSRGQQETQYF. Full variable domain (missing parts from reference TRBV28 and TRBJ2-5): DVKVTQSSRYLVKRTGEKVFLECVQDMDHENMFWYRQDPGLGLRLIYFSYDVKMKEKGDIPEGYSVSREKKERFSLILESASTNQTSMYLCASSRGQQETQYFGPGTRLLVL.

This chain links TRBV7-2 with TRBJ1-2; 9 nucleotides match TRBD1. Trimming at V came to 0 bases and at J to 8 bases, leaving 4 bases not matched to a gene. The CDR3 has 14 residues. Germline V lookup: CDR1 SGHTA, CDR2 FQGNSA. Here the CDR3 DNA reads TGTGCCAGCAGCTTAGCGCTACAGGGGGCGGGCTACACCTTC. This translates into CASSLALQGAGYTF.

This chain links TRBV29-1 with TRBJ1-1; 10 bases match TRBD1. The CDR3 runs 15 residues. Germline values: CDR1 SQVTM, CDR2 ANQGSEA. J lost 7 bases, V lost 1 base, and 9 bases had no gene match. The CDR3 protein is CSVEGPGQGTLEAFF. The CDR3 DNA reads TGCAGCGTTGAAGGCCCGGGACAGGGGACCCTTGAAGCTTTCTTT.

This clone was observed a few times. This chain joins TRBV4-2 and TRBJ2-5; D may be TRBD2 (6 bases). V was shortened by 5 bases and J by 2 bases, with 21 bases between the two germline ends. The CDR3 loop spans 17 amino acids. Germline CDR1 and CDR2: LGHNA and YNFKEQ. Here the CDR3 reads CASSTDLASALQETQYF. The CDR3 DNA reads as TGTGCCAGCAGCACCGACTTGGCTAGCGCGCTACAAGAGACCCAGTACTTC.

The CDR3 region has the DNA TGTGCCAGCTACCAAGCTAACTATGGCTACACCTTC. Translation gives CASYQANYGYTF. This chain joins TRBV18 and TRBJ1-2; D remains unclear. With 7 bases removed from V and 0 bases from J, the gap between germline ends came to 6 bases. Germline-derived CDR1 and CDR2 are KGHSH and LQKENI. This CDR3 is built from 12 residues. Based on the CDR3 plus reference TRBV18 and TRBJ1-2, the full variable domain is NAGVMQNPRHLVRRRGQEARLRCSPMKGHSHVYWYRQLPEEGLKFMVYLQKENIIDESGMPKERFSAEFPKEGPSILRIQQVVRGDSAAYFCASYQANYGYTFGSGTRLTVV.

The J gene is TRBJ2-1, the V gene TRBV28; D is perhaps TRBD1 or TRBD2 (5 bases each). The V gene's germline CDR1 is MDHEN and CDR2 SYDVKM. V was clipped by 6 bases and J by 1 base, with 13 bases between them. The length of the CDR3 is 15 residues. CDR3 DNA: TGTGCCAGCAGGGCCGGGACCCCATCCTACAATGAGCAGTTCTTC. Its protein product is CASRAGTPSYNEQFF.

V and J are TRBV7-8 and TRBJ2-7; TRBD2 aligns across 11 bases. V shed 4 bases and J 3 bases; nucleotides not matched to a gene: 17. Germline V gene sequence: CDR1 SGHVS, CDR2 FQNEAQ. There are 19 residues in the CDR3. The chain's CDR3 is CASSSRTKKTSGTFYEQYF. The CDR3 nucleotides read TGTGCCAGCAGCTCGCGTACAAAAAAGACTAGCGGGACCTTCTACGAGCAGTACTTC. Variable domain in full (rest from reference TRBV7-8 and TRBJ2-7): GAGVSQSPRYKVAKRGQDVALRCDPISGHVSLFWYQQALGQGPEFLTYFQNEAQLDKSGLPSDRFFAERPEGSVSTLKIQRTQQEDSAVYLCASSSRTKKTSGTFYEQYFGPGTRLTVT.

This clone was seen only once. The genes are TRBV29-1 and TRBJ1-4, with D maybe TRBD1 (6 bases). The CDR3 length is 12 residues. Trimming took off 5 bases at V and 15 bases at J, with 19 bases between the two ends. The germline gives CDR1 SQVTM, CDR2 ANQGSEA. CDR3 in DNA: TGCAGCGTTTTGCCCAGGGGACCCCCGATGTTTTTT. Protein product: CSVLPRGPPMFF.